This T cell receptor beta chain stems from a study of beta chain features in type 1 diabetes. The study reverse transcribed the entire isolated RNA, so it sequenced expressed TCRB transcripts. The data were produced by immunoSEQ multiplex PCR, yet TCRdb's version contains in-frame clones alone and is incomplete. The table has fewer than 900,000 clones, roughly 16% seen once; the top ten hold 0.02% to 0.025%. This clone has a handful of counts. The authors obtained over 95% purity in all sorted populations. The sequence was obtained from a woman aged 18-29 years in good health. Sequences were obtained from naive CD4+ T cells from blood.

The CDR3 sequence is CASSLALGRNNEQFF. CDR3 coding DNA: TGTGCCAGCAGCTTAGCGTTGGGGAGGAACAATGAGCAGTTCTTC. This rearrangement joins TRBV7-2 to TRBJ2-1; D may be TRBD2 (6 bases). The CDR3 length is 15 residues. From germline, CDR1 is SGHTA and CDR2 FQGNSA. Trimming pared 0 bases from V and 5 bases from J, leaving 11 bases between.